The 12 T cell receptor beta chains presented below share a single source sample, sequenced in a study of cytomegalovirus exposure and HLA in healthy donors. The PCR was carried out with 60 Vbeta primers and 13 Jbeta primers. Generated by immunoSEQ multiplex PCR, the TCRdb table keeps only in-frame clones and is missing some. The sample table includes approximately 130,000 clones. Sequenced sample: PBMCs. All receptors come from a woman aged 55-70 years in good health and CMV-seronegative.

With regard to this clone: The sample holds other DNA sequences that translate to the same CDR3. V and J are TRBV7-9 and TRBJ2-3, with TRBD1 as a possible D gene (5 bases). Germline V lookup: CDR1 SEHNR, CDR2 FQNEAQ (reference sequence). Trimming shortened V by 6 bases and J by 2 bases, and 12 bases separated the two germline ends. This CDR3 region has 14 residues. The CDR3 loop is CASSFDSYTDTQYF. The CDR3 DNA sequence: TGTGCCAGCAGTTTTGACAGTTACACAGATACGCAGTATTTT.

The chain joins TRBV7-8 to TRBJ2-7; D perhaps matches TRBD1 (6 bases). CDR1 SGHVS and CDR2 FQNEAQ come from the germline V gene. V gave up 3 bases and J gave up 6 bases, with 18 bases separating them. The CDR3 spans 15 residues. The CDR3 nucleotides read TGTGCCAGCAGCTTCGGATTAACAGGGTCGGGCGAGCAGTACTTC. Residues: CASSFGLTGSGEQYF.

This chain connects TRBV5-1 to TRBJ1-1; TRBD1 agrees at 9 bases. J gave up 3 bases and V 4 bases, and 10 bases lay outside the gene matches. The CDR3 has 16 amino acids. Germline lookup yields CDR1 SGHRS and CDR2 YFSETQ. The CDR3 DNA sequence: TGCGCCAGCAGCCTCTCCAGGACAGGGGTGGACACTGAAGCTTTCTTT. It translates to CASSLSRTGVDTEAFF.

V gene TRBV10-1 combines with J gene TRBJ2-1, with 7 bases aligning to TRBD2. This CDR3 has 15 residues. From germline, CDR1 is WNHNN and CDR2 SYGVQD (reference sequence). V dropped 4 bases and J dropped 5; count of bases not matched to a gene: 8. This CDR3 reads CASSAGGRPHNEQFF. The CDR3 bases are TGCGCCAGCAGTGCCGGGGGGAGGCCGCACAATGAGCAGTTCTTC.

The rearrangement links TRBV6-1 to TRBJ1-2; D possibly corresponds to TRBD1 (6 bases). CDR1 and CDR2 from the germline V gene are MNHNS and SASEGT. V dropped 2 bases and J dropped 8 bases, with 15 bases sitting between them. CDR3 length: 14 residues. This CDR3 is CASSELPDSEGYTF. For the CDR3, the DNA is TGTGCCAGCAGTGAACTCCCGGACAGCGAGGGCTACACCTTC.

The J gene is TRBJ1-2, the V gene TRBV5-5; D remains unclear. This CDR3 spans 15 amino acids. Trimming cost V 0 bases and J 0 bases, with 9 bases left between them. From germline, CDR1 is SGHKS and CDR2 YYEKEE (reference sequence). CDR3 nucleotide sequence: TGTGCCAGCAGCTTGGAGGGAGCCGCTAACTATGGCTACACCTTC. This translates into CASSLEGAANYGYTF.

The gene calls are TRBV28 and TRBJ2-7; TRBD1 matches at 10 bases. The V gene end was trimmed by 6 bases and the J gene end by 3 bases; junction bases not matched to a gene: 11. Germline CDR1 reads MDHEN; CDR2 reads SYDVKM. This CDR3 spans 16 amino acids. The CDR3 loop is CASRSSGTGVYYEQYF. Here the CDR3 DNA reads TGTGCCAGCAGGAGTTCCGGGACAGGGGTCTACTACGAGCAGTACTTC.

As concerns this clone: A read error may produce the germline difference seen at one junction end. The chain carries TRBV7-7 and TRBJ2-1; 8 bases line up with TRBD1. The germline gives CDR1 SSHAT, CDR2 FNYEAQ (reference sequence). The CDR3 contains 14 residues. CDR3 DNA: TGTGCTAGCAGCTTAGCCCCCTCGGGACAGGCCCAGTTCTTC. Protein sequence: CASSLAPSGQAQFF.

The CDR3 sequence is CASSVGQQWNTEAFF. The CDR3 DNA is TGTGCCAGCAGCGTAGGACAGCAATGGAACACTGAAGCTTTCTTT. V gene TRBV9 combines with J gene TRBJ1-1; D is perhaps TRBD1 (5 bases). Trimming shortened V by 0 bases and J by 1 base, and 10 bases separated the two germline ends. Per germline, CDR1 SGDLS and CDR2 YYNGEE. The length of the CDR3 is 15 residues.

This chain connects TRBV5-1 to TRBJ2-5; the D gene is possibly TRBD2 (7 bases). With 4 bases removed from V and 3 bases from J, the gap between germline ends came to 16 bases. Germline CDR1 and CDR2: SGHRS and YFSETQ. The CDR3 extends over 15 amino acids. In DNA, the CDR3 is TGCGCCAGCAGCCAAGGGAGGGGGGGCAAAGAGACCCAGTACTTC. Residues: CASSQGRGGKETQYF.

This sequence joins TRBV19 and TRBJ2-1; D not certain. Germline loops: CDR1 LNHDA, CDR2 SQIVND (reference sequence). Trimming took off 3 bases at V and 4 bases at J, with 7 bases between the two ends. The CDR3 spans 13 residues. CDR3 loop: CASSMSVYNEQFF. For the CDR3, the DNA is TGTGCCAGTAGTATGTCGGTATACAATGAGCAGTTCTTC.

The V and J genes are TRBV2 and TRBJ2-7, with D maybe TRBD1 (6 bases). The V and J ends lost 6 bases and 3 bases respectively, with 9 bases between them. Looked up from germline, CDR1 is SNHLY and CDR2 is FYNNEI. The CDR3 has 12 residues. The CDR3: CASRADSYEQYF. CDR3 sequence (DNA): TGTGCCAGCAGAGCGGACAGCTACGAGCAGTACTTC.